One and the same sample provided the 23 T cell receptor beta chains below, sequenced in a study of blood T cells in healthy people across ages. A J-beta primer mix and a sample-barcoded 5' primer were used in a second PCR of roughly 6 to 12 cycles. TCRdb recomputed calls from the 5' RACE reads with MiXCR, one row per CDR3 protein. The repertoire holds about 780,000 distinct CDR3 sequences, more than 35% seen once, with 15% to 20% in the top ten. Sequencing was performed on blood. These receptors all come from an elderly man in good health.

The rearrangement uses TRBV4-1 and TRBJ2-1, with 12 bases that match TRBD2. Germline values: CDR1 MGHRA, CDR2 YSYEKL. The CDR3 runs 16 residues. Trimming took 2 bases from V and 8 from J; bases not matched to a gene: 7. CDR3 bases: TGCGCCAGCAGCCAATCCCCTAGCGGGAGGGTGGATGAGCAGTTCTTC. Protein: CASSQSPSGRVDEQFF.

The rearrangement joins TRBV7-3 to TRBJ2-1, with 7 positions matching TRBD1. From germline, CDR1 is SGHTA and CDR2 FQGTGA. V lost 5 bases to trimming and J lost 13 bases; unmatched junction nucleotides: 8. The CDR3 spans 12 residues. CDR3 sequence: CASSVQQGPQFF. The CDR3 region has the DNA TGTGCCAGCAGCGTACAACAGGGGCCACAGTTCTTC.

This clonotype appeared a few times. CDR3 DNA: TGTGCCAGCGGAGGACAGGTGAACAGCGGTAACGAGCAGTACTTC. Translated, it gives CASGGQVNSGNEQYF. This chain links TRBV28 with TRBJ2-7; TRBD1 agrees at 7 bases. Germline CDR1 and CDR2: MDHEN and SYDVKM. V shed 8 bases and J 5 bases; nucleotides not matched to a gene: 15. The CDR3 is 15 residues long.

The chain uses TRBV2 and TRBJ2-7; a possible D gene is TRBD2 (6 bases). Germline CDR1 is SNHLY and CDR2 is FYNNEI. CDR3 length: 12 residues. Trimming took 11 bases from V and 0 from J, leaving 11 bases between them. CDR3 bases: TGTGCCGTTAGCGGATTCTCCTACGAGCAGTACTTC. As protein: CAVSGFSYEQYF.

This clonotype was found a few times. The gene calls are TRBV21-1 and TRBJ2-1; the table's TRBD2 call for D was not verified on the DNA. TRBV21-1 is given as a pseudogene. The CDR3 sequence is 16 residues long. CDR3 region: CASSVKTSGSGDEQFF. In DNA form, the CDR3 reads TGTGCCAGCAGCGTCAAAACTAGCGGGAGTGGTGATGAGCAGTTCTTC.

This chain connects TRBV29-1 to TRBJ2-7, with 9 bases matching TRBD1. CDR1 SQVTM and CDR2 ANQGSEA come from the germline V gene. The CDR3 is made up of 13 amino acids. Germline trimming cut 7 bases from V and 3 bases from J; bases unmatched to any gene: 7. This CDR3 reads CSAGTGTDYEQYF. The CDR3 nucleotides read TGCAGCGCTGGGACAGGGACGGACTACGAGCAGTACTTC.

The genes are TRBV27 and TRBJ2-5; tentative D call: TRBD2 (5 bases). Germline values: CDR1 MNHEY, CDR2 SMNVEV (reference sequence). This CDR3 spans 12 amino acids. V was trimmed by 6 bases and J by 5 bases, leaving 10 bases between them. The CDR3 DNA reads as TGTGCCAGCAGCCCAGCGGCGGAGACCCAGTACTTC. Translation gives CASSPAAETQYF.

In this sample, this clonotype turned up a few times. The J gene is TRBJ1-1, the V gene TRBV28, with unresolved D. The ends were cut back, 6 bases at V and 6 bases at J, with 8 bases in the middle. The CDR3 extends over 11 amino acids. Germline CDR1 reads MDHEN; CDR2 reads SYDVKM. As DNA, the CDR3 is TGTGCCAGCAGACTACAGTCTGAAGCTTTCTTT. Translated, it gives CASRLQSEAFF.

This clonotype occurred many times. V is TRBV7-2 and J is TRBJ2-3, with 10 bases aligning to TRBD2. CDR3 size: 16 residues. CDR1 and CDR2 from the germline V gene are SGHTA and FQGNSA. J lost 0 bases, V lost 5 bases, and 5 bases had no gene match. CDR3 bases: TGTGCCAGCAGCCAGCTAGCGGGGGCGAGCACAGATACGCAGTATTTT. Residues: CASSQLAGASTDTQYF. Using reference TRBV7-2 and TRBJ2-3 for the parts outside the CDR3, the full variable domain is GAGVSQSPSNKVTEKGKDVELRCDPISGHTALYWYRQSLGQGLEFLIYFQGNSAPDKSGLPSDRFSAERTGGSVSTLTIQRTQQEDSAVYLCASSQLAGASTDTQYFGPGTRLTVL.

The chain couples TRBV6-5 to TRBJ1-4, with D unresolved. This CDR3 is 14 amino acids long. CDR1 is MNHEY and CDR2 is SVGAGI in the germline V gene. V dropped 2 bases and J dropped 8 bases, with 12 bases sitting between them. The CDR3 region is CASSYRRTREKLFF. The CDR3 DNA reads TGTGCCAGCAGTTACCGGCGCACGAGAGAAAAACTGTTTTTT.

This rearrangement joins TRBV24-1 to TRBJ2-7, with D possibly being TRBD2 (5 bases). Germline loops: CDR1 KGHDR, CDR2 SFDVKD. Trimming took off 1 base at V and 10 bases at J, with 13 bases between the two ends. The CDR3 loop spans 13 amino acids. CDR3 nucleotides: TGTGCCACCAGTGATTTTGCGGGCGGGCGACAGTACTTC. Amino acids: CATSDFAGGRQYF.

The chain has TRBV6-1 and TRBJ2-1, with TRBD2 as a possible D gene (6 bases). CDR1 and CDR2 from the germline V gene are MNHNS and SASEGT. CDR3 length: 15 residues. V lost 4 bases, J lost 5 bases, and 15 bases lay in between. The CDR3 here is CASSVLSRGNNEQFF. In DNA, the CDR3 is TGTGCCAGCAGTGTTCTTAGCCGGGGGAACAATGAGCAGTTCTTC.

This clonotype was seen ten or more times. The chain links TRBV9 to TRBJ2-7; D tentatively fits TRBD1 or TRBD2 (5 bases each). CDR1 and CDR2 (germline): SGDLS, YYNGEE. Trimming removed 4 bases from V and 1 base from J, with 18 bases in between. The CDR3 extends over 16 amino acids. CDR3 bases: TGTGCCAGCAGCCCCGGGGTTTGGGGCAAATCCTACGAGCAGTACTTC. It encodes CASSPGVWGKSYEQYF.

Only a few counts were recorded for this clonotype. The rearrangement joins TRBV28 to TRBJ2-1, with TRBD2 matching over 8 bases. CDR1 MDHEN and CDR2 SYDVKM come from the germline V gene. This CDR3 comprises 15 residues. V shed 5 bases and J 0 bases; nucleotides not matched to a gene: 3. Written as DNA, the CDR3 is TGTGCCAGCAGTGCCGGGACTAGCTCCTACAATGAGCAGTTCTTC. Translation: CASSAGTSSYNEQFF.

This CDR3 is CASSQDRLRGSSYEQYF. The CDR3 DNA is TGTGCCAGCAGCCAAGATAGGTTGCGGGGAAGCTCCTACGAGCAGTACTTC. This chain uses TRBV4-2 with TRBJ2-7; perhaps TRBD2 as D (6 bases). The germline V gene encodes CDR1 LGHNA and CDR2 YNFKEQ. This CDR3 comprises 17 residues. V lost 0 bases and J lost 0, with 15 bases in between.

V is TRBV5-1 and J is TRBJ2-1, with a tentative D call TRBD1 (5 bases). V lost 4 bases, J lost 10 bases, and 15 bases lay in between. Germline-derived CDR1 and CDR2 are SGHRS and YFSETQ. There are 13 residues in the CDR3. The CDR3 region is CASSVVLAGEQFF. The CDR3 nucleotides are TGCGCCAGCAGCGTGGTATTGGCAGGGGAGCAGTTCTTC.

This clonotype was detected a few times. The CDR3 DNA is TGTGCCTGGAGCTCTGGTAGCGGGAGGAGAGAGACCCAGTACTTC. Translated: CAWSSGSGRRETQYF. This chain joins TRBV30 and TRBJ2-5; 10 bases are a match to TRBD2. Germline assignment: CDR1 GTSNPN and CDR2 SVGIG (reference sequence). J was trimmed by 4 bases and V by 3 bases; bases with no gene match: 8. The CDR3 runs to 15 residues.

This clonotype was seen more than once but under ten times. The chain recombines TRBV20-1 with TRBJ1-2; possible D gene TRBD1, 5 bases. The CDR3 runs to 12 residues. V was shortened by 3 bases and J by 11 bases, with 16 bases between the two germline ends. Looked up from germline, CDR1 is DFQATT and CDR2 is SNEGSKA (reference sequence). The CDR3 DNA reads TGCAGTGCTAGTTTACAGGTCGAGGGGTACACCTTC. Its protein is CSASLQVEGYTF.

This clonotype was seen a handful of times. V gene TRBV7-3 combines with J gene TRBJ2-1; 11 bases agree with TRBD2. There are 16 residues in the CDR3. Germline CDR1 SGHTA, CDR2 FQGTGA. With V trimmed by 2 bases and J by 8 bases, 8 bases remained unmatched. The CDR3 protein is CASSLVGTSGFDEQFF. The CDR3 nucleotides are TGTGCCAGCAGCTTAGTCGGGACTAGCGGTTTTGATGAGCAGTTCTTC. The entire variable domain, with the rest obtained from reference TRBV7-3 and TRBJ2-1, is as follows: GAGVSQTPSNKVTEKGKYVELRCDPISGHTALYWYRQSLGQGPEFLIYFQGTGAADDSGLPNDRFFAVRPEGSVSTLKIQRTERGDSAVYLCASSLVGTSGFDEQFFGPGTRLTVL.

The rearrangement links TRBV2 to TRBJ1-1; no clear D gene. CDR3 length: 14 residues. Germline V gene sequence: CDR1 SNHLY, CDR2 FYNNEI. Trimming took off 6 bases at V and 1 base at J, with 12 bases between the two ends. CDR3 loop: CASSYGESNTEAFF. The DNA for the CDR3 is TGTGCCAGCAGCTACGGGGAATCGAACACTGAAGCTTTCTTT.

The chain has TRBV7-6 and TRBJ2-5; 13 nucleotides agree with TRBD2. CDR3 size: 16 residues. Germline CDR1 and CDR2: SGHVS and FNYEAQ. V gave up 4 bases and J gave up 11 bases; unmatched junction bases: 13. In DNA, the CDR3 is TGTGCCAGCAGCTCAAGACTAGCGGGAGGCTCTTCTGAGCAGTACTTC. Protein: CASSSRLAGGSSEQYF.

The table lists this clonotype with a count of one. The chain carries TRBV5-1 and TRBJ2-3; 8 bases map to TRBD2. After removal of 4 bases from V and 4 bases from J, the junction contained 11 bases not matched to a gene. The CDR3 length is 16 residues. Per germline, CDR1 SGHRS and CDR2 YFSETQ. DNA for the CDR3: TGCGCCAGCAGCCCGCAGGGTAGCGGGGTCCCAGATACGCAGTATTTT. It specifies CASSPQGSGVPDTQYF.

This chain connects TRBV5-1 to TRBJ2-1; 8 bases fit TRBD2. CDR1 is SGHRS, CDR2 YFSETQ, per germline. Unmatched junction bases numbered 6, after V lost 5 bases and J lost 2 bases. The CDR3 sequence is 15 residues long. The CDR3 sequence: CASRAIAGTYNEQFF. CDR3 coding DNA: TGCGCCAGCAGGGCCATAGCGGGGACCTACAATGAGCAGTTCTTC.